This is a list of T cell receptor beta chains from one sample in a study of blood T cell repertoires in COVID-19. Some clones are missing from TCRdb's copy, which holds only in-frame ones; the method was immunoSEQ multiplex PCR. The table includes about 170,000 clones, approximately 91% detected once. Material for sequencing was peripheral blood. The receptors come from a man aged 45-60 years with acute or convalescent COVID-19. CDR3s include the opening cysteine and the closing phenylalanine or tryptophan. The D gene is left open where the match is weak. The size of a clone is reported for some rows only, either as once, few or many, or as a class for expanded clones.

cdr3_nt | cdr3_aa | d_call | clone_size | j_call | v_call
TGTGCCAGCGGCCGACAGGGGGGAGAACAGCCCCAGCATTTT | CASGRQGGEQPQHF | TRBD1 | once | TRBJ1-5 | TRBV27
TGTGCCAGTTTCCAGGGAGGATCAGGCTACACCTTC | CASFQGGSGYTF | NA | NA | TRBJ1-2 | TRBV5-4
TGTGCCAGCAGTGAATCAGGGCTCTACCAGCCCCAGCATTTT | CASSESGLYQPQHF | NA | NA | TRBJ1-5 | TRBV2
TGCAGTGCTAGTTACGGCGGGAGCTCCTACGAGCAGTACTTC | CSASYGGSSYEQYF | TRBD2 | NA | TRBJ2-7 | TRBV20-1
TGTGCCACTGGACAGGGGACAGATACGCAGTATTTT | CATGQGTDTQYF | TRBD1 | NA | TRBJ2-3 | TRBV24-1
TGTGCCAGCTCCGTCCTGGCGGGAGCACACTACGAGCAGTACTTC | CASSVLAGAHYEQYF | TRBD2 | NA | TRBJ2-7 | TRBV5-8
TGTGCCAGCGGATTCCAAGGCCTCCTCGGGGGCTACACCTTC | CASGFQGLLGGYTF | NA | NA | TRBJ1-2 | TRBV27
TGTGCCACCAGCGAGACAGGGGGAAGAGGTGAAGCTTTCTTT | CATSETGGRGEAFF | TRBD1 | NA | TRBJ1-1 | TRBV15
TGCGCCAGCAGCTTCGACCCTGGACAGGGGGACCGTGAAGCTTTCTTT | CASSFDPGQGDREAFF | TRBD1 | NA | TRBJ1-1 | TRBV5-1
TGTGCCAGCAGTTTTGCGGGGTTGGGGACTAATGAAAAACTGTTTTTT | CASSFAGLGTNEKLFF | NA | NA | TRBJ1-4 | TRBV27
TGTGCCAGTATTGTGCTGGGACTCAGCTCTGGAAACACCATATATTTT | CASIVLGLSSGNTIYF | NA | few | TRBJ1-3 | TRBV19